The 22 T cell receptor beta chains below come from one sample, sequenced in a study of T cell repertoires in cytomegalovirus infection. TCRdb re-called the reads through MiXCR, storing one row per CDR3 protein. The sample holds about 300,000 distinct CDR3 sequences, around 9.6% seen once. The material sequenced was PBMCs. Every receptor here comes from a human donor in good health (CMV status not recorded). Some clones in this sample may be carry-over from other donors' samples.

Concerning this clonotype itself: A much larger clone lies one base from this, so it may be a read error. The conserved final phenylalanine or tryptophan is absent from the CDR3, which likely points to a read error. The rearrangement joins TRBV27 to TRBJ2-1, with 7 bases identical to TRBD1. V was pared by 9 bases and J by 4 bases, with 9 bases of the junction left unmatched. Germline-derived CDR1 and CDR2 are MNHEY and SMNVEV (reference sequence). This CDR3 contains 14 residues. The CDR3 region has the DNA TGTGCCAGGGAGATCGGGACAGTGTACAATGAGCAGTTCTCC. Its protein is CAREIGTVYNEQFS.

The chain joins TRBV20-1 to TRBJ2-1; 9 positions agree with TRBD2. CDR1 and CDR2 from the germline V gene are DFQATT and SNEGSKA (reference sequence). CDR3 size: 14 residues. With 3 bases clipped from V and 9 bases from J, the junction kept 9 bases outside the gene matches. CDR3 DNA: TGCAGTGCTAGTAGGCGGGGGGGGGGCACTGAGCAGTTCTTC. Its translation: CSASRRGGGTEQFF.

This clonotype was seen repeatedly, ten times or more. The V gene is TRBV11-3, the J gene TRBJ1-1; 9 bases are a match to TRBD1. The trim removed 5 bases at V and 3 bases at J, leaving 13 bases unmatched. The germline V gene encodes CDR1 SGHNT and CDR2 YENEEA. This CDR3 region has 17 residues. CDR3: CASSPGTGRAQDTEAFF. The CDR3 DNA reads TGTGCCAGCAGCCCCGGGACAGGGAGGGCCCAAGACACTGAAGCTTTCTTT.

This clonotype was counted many times. V usage is TRBV6-5 and J usage is TRBJ1-1; D may be TRBD1 (5 bases). The CDR3 has 14 residues. Trimming pared 0 bases from V and 7 bases from J, leaving 12 bases between. The germline gives CDR1 MNHEY, CDR2 SVGAGI. The CDR3 DNA is TGTGCCAGCAGTTACTCGGGTTTGACAGTTGAAGCTTTCTTT. This sequence encodes CASSYSGLTVEAFF.

This clonotype showed up many times. CDR3 sequence (DNA): TGTGCCAGCAGTTGGATCGGGGCCGGTGGGGACATTCAGTACTTC. Translated, it gives CASSWIGAGGDIQYF. The chain combines TRBV5-4 with TRBJ2-4, with D perhaps given as TRBD1 or TRBD2 (5 bases each). From germline, CDR1 is SGHNT and CDR2 YYREEE (reference sequence). Trimming removed 5 bases at V and 8 bases at J, with 20 bases between. CDR3 length: 15 residues.

In this sample, this clonotype turned up many times. V usage is TRBV5-5 and J usage is TRBJ1-1; 8 nucleotides align to TRBD1. The CDR3 has 15 residues. Trimming removed 4 bases from V and 4 bases from J; junction bases left unmatched: 9. Germline V gene data show CDR1 as SGHKS and CDR2 as YYEKEE (reference sequence). This CDR3 is CASSPYHDRGTEAFF. The CDR3 DNA sequence: TGTGCCAGCAGCCCTTACCACGACAGGGGCACTGAAGCTTTCTTT.

This clonotype was seen only a few times. The J gene is TRBJ1-1, the V gene TRBV3-1; no clear D gene. Trimming removed 3 bases at V and 6 bases at J, with 11 bases between. Germline CDR1 reads LGHDT; CDR2 reads YNNKEL (reference sequence). This CDR3 comprises 13 residues. Written as DNA, the CDR3 is TGTGCCAGCAGCCAGGCCGGGGTACCTGAAGCTTTCTTT. Its protein product is CASSQAGVPEAFF.

This chain connects TRBV5-1 to TRBJ1-6; D ambiguous. Germline assignment: CDR1 SGHRS and CDR2 YFSETQ. CDR3 length: 15 amino acids. The germline V and J ends were trimmed by 2 bases and 13 bases, with 19 bases remaining between them. The CDR3: CASSFGSGRGEPLHF. As DNA, the CDR3 is TGCGCCAGCAGCTTCGGTAGTGGACGGGGAGAGCCCCTCCACTTT.

At least ten counts were recorded for this clonotype. J is TRBJ2-5 and V is TRBV29-1; the match to TRBD2 covers 7 bases. Unmatched junction bases numbered 12, after V lost 0 bases and J lost 2 bases. The CDR3 has 17 residues. Per germline, CDR1 SQVTM and CDR2 ANQGSEA. Written as DNA, the CDR3 is TGCAGCGTTGAAGAGTTTCGGGGCGGGGGACGTCAAGAGACCCAGTACTTC. Protein: CSVEEFRGGGRQETQYF. Using reference TRBV29-1 and TRBJ2-5 for the parts outside the CDR3, the full variable domain is SAVISQKPSRDICQRGTSLTIQCQVDSQVTMMFWYRQQPGQSLTLIATANQGSEATYESGFVIDKFPISRPNLTFSTLTVSNMSPEDSSIYLCSVEEFRGGGRQETQYFGPGTRLLVL.

At least ten counts were recorded for this clonotype. The rearrangement uses TRBV7-9 and TRBJ2-5, with 12 positions matching TRBD1. The V gene's germline CDR1 is SEHNR and CDR2 FQNEAQ (reference sequence). With 2 bases clipped from V and 5 bases from J, the junction kept 6 bases outside the gene matches. This CDR3 region has 16 residues. In DNA, the CDR3 is TGTGCCAGCAGCTTATTGGGGACAGGGGGCGCGGAGACCCAGTACTTC. Its translation: CASSLLGTGGAETQYF.

This clonotype was seen many times. This sequence joins TRBV7-9 and TRBJ1-2; weak D call: TRBD1 (5 bases). The CDR3 runs 13 residues. V gave up 5 bases and J gave up 4 bases, with 11 bases separating them. CDR1 SEHNR and CDR2 FQNEAQ come from the germline V gene (reference sequence). CDR3 sequence reads: CASSTGTVYGYTF. The CDR3 DNA reads TGTGCCAGCAGCACCGGGACGGTCTATGGCTACACCTTC.

This clonotype was seen repeatedly, ten times or more. The chain employs TRBV20-1 and TRBJ1-2, with 8 positions matching TRBD1. The CDR3 is 16 residues long. Trimming at V came to 6 bases and at J to 6 bases, leaving 18 bases not matched to a gene. Germline CDR1 is DFQATT and CDR2 is SNEGSKA (reference sequence). DNA for the CDR3: TGCAGTGCCCGACTCCAGGACAGGGAGGGATCTAATGGCTACACCTTC. Translation: CSARLQDREGSNGYTF.

V gene TRBV3-1 combines with J gene TRBJ2-2; D is unclear. Per the germline V gene, CDR1 is LGHDT and CDR2 is YNNKEL (reference sequence). The V end was cut by 5 bases, the J end by 3 bases, with 16 bases between. The CDR3 totals 16 residues. Here the CDR3 DNA reads TGTGCCAGCAGCTATGGCGGCCCCGCGGACACCGGGGAGCTGTTTTTT. Protein sequence: CASSYGGPADTGELFF. Based on the CDR3 plus reference TRBV3-1 and TRBJ2-2, the full variable domain is DTAVSQTPKYLVTQMGNDKSIKCEQNLGHDTMYWYKQDSKKFLKIMFSYNNKELIINETVPNRFSPKSPDKAHLNLHINSLELGDSAVYFCASSYGGPADTGELFFGEGSRLTVL.

This clonotype was detected many times. V gene TRBV28 combines with J gene TRBJ2-5; D is possibly TRBD2 (5 bases). The germline V gene encodes CDR1 MDHEN and CDR2 SYDVKM. Trimming shortened V by 2 bases and J by 2 bases, and 18 bases separated the two germline ends. The CDR3 covers 17 residues. CDR3 nucleotides: TGTGCCAGCAGTTTAGTCCCGGCACGGGGAAGACAAGAGACCCAGTACTTC. It specifies CASSLVPARGRQETQYF.

This clonotype was seen repeatedly, ten times or more. The rearrangement uses TRBV7-6 and TRBJ2-7; the match to TRBD2 covers 7 bases. CDR1 is SGHVS, CDR2 FNYEAQ, per germline. V shed 2 bases, J shed 2 bases, and the junction held 12 bases outside the gene matches. The CDR3 length is 17 residues. CDR3: CASSLSSPSGRPYEQYF. The CDR3, as DNA: TGTGCCAGCAGCTTAAGTAGTCCTAGCGGTAGACCCTACGAGCAGTACTTC.

This rearrangement joins TRBV25-1 to TRBJ1-6; the D is unclear. V was trimmed by 8 bases and J by 0 bases, leaving 5 bases between them. The length of the CDR3 is 13 residues. Germline V gene lookup returns CDR1 MGHDK and CDR2 SYGVNS. The CDR3 DNA reads as TGTGCCAGCGAAAGCTCCTATAATTCACCCCTCCACTTT. It translates to CASESSYNSPLHF.

This clonotype has just a few counts. The chain combines TRBV28 with TRBJ2-7; no reliable D call. The V gene lost 5 bases and the J gene lost 3 bases, with 17 bases spanning the gap. Germline loops: CDR1 MDHEN, CDR2 SYDVKM. This CDR3 has 15 residues. The CDR3 DNA reads TGTGCCAGCAGTCGAGGCATCCCCGTTTACTACGAGCAGTACGTC. Translating gives CASSRGIPVYYEQYV.

This clonotype showed up many times. J is TRBJ1-2 and V is TRBV29-1, with 10 positions matching TRBD1. This CDR3 spans 12 amino acids. Losses at the gene ends were 7 bases for V and 8 bases for J; bases not matched to a gene: 7. Germline assignment: CDR1 SQVTM and CDR2 ANQGSEA. The CDR3 reads CSGAGTGVGYTF. CDR3 DNA: TGCAGCGGAGCCGGGACAGGGGTCGGCTACACCTTC.

This clonotype has at least ten counts. The V call is TRBV9, the J call TRBJ1-3, with D unclear. This CDR3 is built from 13 residues. The germline gives CDR1 SGDLS, CDR2 YYNGEE. V was pared by 1 base and J by 4 bases, with 6 bases between. The CDR3 DNA sequence: TGTGCCAGCAGCGTAACCTACGGAAACACCATATATTTT. It is translated as CASSVTYGNTIYF.

CDR3 DNA sequence: TGTGCCAGCAGTTACGGACTACCTTCCACAGATACGCAGTATTTT. This encodes CASSYGLPSTDTQYF. The chain combines TRBV6-2 or TRBV6-3 with TRBJ2-3, with a tentative D call TRBD2 (6 bases). The V gene's germline CDR1 is MNHEY and CDR2 SVGEGT. The CDR3 runs to 15 residues. Trimming took 2 bases from V and 2 from J, leaving 11 bases between them.

The table lists this clonotype with many counts. The chain has TRBV20-1 and TRBJ2-3, with a possible D match to TRBD2 (7 bases). This CDR3 contains 14 residues. CDR1 and CDR2 from the germline V gene are DFQATT and SNEGSKA (reference sequence). V lost 5 bases to trimming and J lost 3 bases, with 15 bases between them. As DNA, the CDR3 is TGCAGTGCTTTCCCCGGGGGGCGGACAGATACGCAGTATTTT. Its protein product is CSAFPGGRTDTQYF.

Ten or more counts support this clonotype. The chain employs TRBV6-6 and TRBJ1-5, with TRBD1 as a possible D gene (5 bases). Trimming removed 6 bases at V and 0 bases at J, with 9 bases between. The CDR3 length is 14 residues. Germline V gene data show CDR1 as MNHNY and CDR2 as SVGAGI (reference sequence). CDR3 loop: CASRTDYSNQPQHF. As DNA, the CDR3 is TGTGCCAGCAGGACAGATTATAGCAATCAGCCCCAGCATTTT.